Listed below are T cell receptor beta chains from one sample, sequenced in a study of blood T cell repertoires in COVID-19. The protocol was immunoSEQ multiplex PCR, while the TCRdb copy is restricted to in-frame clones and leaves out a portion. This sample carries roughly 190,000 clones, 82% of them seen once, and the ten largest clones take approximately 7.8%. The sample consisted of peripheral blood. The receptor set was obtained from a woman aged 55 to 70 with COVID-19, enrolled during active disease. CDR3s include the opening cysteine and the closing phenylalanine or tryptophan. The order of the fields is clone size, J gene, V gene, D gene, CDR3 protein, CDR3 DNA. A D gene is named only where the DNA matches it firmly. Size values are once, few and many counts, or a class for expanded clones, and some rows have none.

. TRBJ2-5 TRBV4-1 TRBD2 CASSQTRLAGGQETQYF TGCGCCAGCAGCCAAACAAGACTAGCTGGGGGACAAGAGACCCAGTACTTC
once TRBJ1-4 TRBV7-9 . CASSLERGTNEKLFF TGTGCCAGCAGCTTAGAGCGGGGAACTAATGAAAAACTGTTTTTT
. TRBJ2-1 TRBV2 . CASSVTGYEQFF TGTGCCAGCAGTGTTACGGGTTATGAGCAGTTCTTC
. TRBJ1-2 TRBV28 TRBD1 CASSPGGIGGADGYTF TGTGCCAGCAGCCCGGGGGGGATAGGGGGCGCGGATGGCTACACCTTC
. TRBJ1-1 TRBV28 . CASSLWAGDTEAFF TGTGCCAGCAGTTTATGGGCGGGAGACACTGAAGCTTTCTTT
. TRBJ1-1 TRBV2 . CASIFRGNTEAFF TGTGCCAGCATTTTCAGGGGGAACACTGAAGCTTTCTTT
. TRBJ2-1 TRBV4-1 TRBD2 CASSQDSGIYNEQFF TGCGCCAGCAGCCAAGATAGCGGGATCTACAATGAGCAGTTCTTC
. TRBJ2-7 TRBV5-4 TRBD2 CASRGGTAYEQYF TGTGCCAGCCGGGGGGGGACCGCCTACGAGCAGTACTTC
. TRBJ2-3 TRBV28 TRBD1 CASSSPQGGTDTQYF TGTGCCAGCAGTTCACCTCAGGGGGGCACAGATACGCAGTATTTT
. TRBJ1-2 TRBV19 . CASSQTGNYGYTF TGTGCCAGTAGTCAGACGGGGAACTATGGCTACACCTTC
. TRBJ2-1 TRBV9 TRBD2 CASSVSSGGRGNEQFF TGTGCCAGCAGCGTATCTAGCGGGGGTCGGGGGAATGAGCAGTTCTTC
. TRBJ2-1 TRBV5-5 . CASSLDGAGHNEQFF TGTGCCAGCAGCTTGGATGGGGCAGGGCACAATGAGCAGTTCTTC
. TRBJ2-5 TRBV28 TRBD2 CASSSLLARQETQYF TGTGCCAGCAGTTCCCTACTAGCGCGCCAAGAGACCCAGTACTTC
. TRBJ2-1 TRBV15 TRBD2 CATSSAAGVLEQFF TGTGCCACCAGCAGTGCTGCGGGGGTACTGGAGCAGTTCTTC
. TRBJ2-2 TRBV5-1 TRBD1 CASSLDYDNRGRRGTGELFF TGCGCCAGCAGCTTGGATTATGATAACAGGGGGCGCCGGGGCACCGGGGAGCTGTTTTTT
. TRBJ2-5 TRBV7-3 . CASSPNGGRQETQYF TGTGCCAGCAGCCCCAATGGGGGCAGGCAAGAGACCCAGTACTTC
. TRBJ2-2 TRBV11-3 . CASSSGRTHPNTGELFF TGTGCCAGCAGCTCAGGGCGGACACATCCGAACACCGGGGAGCTGTTTTTT
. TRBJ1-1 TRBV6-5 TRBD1 CASKWDRWNTEAFF TGTGCCAGCAAATGGGACAGGTGGAACACTGAAGCTTTCTTT
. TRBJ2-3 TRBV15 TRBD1 CATRDRGTDTQYF TGTGCCACCCGGGACAGGGGAACAGATACGCAGTATTTT
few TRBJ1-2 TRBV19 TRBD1 CASSVTGGNYGYTF TGTGCCAGTAGTGTGACAGGGGGGAACTATGGCTACACCTTC
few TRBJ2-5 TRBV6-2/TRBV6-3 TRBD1 CASSRTGWGETQYF TGTGCCAGCAGTCGGACAGGGTGGGGAGAGACCCAGTACTTC
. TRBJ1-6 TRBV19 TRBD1 CASSIDDNRGRSPLHF TGTGCCAGTAGTATAGATGATAACAGGGGAAGATCACCCCTCCACTTT
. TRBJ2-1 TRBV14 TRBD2 CASRGTSGANSYNEQFF TGTGCCAGCAGGGGGACTAGCGGGGCAAATTCCTACAATGAGCAGTTCTTC
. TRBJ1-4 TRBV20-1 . CSASNGEEKLFF TGCAGTGCTAGTAACGGGGAGGAAAAACTGTTTTTT
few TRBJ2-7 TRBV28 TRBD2 CASSFGLAGGRYEQYF TGTGCCAGCAGTTTTGGCCTAGCGGGAGGGAGGTACGAGCAGTACTTC
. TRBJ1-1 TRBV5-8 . CASSLNRGDGDTEAFF TGTGCCAGCAGCTTGAACCGGGGTGATGGGGACACTGAAGCTTTCTTT
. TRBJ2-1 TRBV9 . CASSSRPGDYNEQFF TGTGCCAGCAGCTCCCGACCCGGGGACTACAATGAGCAGTTCTTC
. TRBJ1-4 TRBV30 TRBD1 CALQGQGNEKLFF TGTGCCTTACAGGGGCAGGGTAATGAAAAACTGTTTTTT
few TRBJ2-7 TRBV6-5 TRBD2 CASSSREGDYEQYF TGTGCCAGCAGTTCCCGGGAGGGGGACTACGAGCAGTACTTC
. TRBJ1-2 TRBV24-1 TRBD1 CATSDSGTGKYGYTF TGTGCCACCAGTGATTCCGGGACAGGGAAATATGGCTACACCTTC
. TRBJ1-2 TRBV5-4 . CASSLVAGRGDGYTF TGTGCCAGCAGCTTGGTGGCGGGACGAGGGGATGGCTACACCTTC
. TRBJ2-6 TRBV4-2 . CASSQITQGTGANVLTF TGTGCCAGCAGCCAGATTACCCAGGGAACTGGGGCCAACGTCCTGACTTTC
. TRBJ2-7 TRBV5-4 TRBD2 CASSSRAGGPFSEQYF TGTGCCAGCAGCTCGCGAGCGGGAGGGCCATTCAGCGAGCAGTACTTC
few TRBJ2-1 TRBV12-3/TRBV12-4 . CASSLVPGQFF TGTGCCAGCAGTTTAGTCCCAGGGCAGTTCTTC
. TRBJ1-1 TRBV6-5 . CASSSLQGYEAFF TGTGCCAGCAGTAGCCTACAGGGATATGAAGCTTTCTTT
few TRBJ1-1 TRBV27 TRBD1 CASGTGMNTEAFF TGTGCCAGCGGGACAGGCATGAACACTGAAGCTTTCTTT
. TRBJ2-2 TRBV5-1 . CASSFGSGSSGTGELFF TGCGCCAGCAGCTTTGGTAGCGGTTCTTCAGGGACCGGGGAGCTGTTTTTT
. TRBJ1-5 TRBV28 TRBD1 CASSLSGTGGFQPQHF TGTGCCAGCAGTTTATCAGGAACAGGGGGCTTCCAGCCCCAGCATTTT
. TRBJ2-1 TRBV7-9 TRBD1 CATLGTGIYNEQFF TGTGCCACCCTGGGGACAGGGATATACAATGAGCAGTTCTTC
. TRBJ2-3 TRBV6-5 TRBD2 CASRGLAPSTDTQYF TGTGCCAGCAGGGGACTAGCACCCAGCACAGATACGCAGTATTTT
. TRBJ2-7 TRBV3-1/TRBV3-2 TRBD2 CASSQGTSGGEQYF TGTGCCAGCAGCCAAGGGACTAGCGGGGGCGAGCAGTACTTC
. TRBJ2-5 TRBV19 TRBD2 CASSIFPISLAEGQETQYF TGTGCCAGTAGTATCTTCCCAATTTCCCTAGCGGAGGGTCAAGAGACCCAGTACTTC
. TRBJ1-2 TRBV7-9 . CASSNYGVDYGYTF TGTGCCAGCAGCAATTACGGAGTGGACTATGGCTACACCTTC